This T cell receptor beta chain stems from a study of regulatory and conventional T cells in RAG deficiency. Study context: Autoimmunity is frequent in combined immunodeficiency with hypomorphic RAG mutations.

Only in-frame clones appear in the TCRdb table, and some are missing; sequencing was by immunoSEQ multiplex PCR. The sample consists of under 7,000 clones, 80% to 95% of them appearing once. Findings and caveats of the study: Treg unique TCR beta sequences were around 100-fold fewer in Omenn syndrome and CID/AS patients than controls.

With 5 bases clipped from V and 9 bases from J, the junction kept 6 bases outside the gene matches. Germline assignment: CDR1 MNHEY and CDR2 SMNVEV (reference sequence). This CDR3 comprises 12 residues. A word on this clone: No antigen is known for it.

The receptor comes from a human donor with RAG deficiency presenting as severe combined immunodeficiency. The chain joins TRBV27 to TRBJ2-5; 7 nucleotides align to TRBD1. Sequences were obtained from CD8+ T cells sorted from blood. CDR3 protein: CASSTGDSSQYF. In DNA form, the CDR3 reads TGTGCCAGCAGTACAGGGGATTCTTCCCAGTACTTC.